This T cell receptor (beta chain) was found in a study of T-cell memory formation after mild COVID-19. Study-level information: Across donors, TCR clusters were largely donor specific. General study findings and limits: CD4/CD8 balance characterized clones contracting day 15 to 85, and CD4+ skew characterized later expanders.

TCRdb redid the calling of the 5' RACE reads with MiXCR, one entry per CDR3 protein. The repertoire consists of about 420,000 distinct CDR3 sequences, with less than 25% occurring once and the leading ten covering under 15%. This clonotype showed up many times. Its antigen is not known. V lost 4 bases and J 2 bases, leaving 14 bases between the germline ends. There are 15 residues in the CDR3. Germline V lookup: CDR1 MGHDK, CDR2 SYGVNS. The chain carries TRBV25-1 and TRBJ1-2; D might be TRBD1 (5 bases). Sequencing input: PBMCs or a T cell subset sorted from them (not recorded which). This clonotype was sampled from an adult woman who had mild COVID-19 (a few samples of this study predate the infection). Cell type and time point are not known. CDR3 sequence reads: CASSVGTRTNYGYTF. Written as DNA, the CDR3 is TGTGCCAGCAGTGTAGGGACTCGGACCAACTATGGCTACACCTTC.